The sequence of this T cell receptor (beta chain) was determined in a study of T-cell memory formation after mild COVID-19. TCRdb passed the 5' RACE reads through MiXCR, listing each CDR3 protein once. This table has around 200,000 distinct CDR3 sequences, approximately 30% appearing once. A word on this clonotype: No antigen is known for it.

Study observations and caveats: Some clones that responded turned up in pre-infection memory, which suggests that cross-reactive memory joined in.

Specimen: PBMCs or a T cell subset sorted from them (not recorded which). This TCR was sampled from an adult woman who had mild COVID-19 (a few samples of this study predate the infection). Cell type and time point are not known.

CDR3 loop: CASRGTGGSYEQYF. In DNA, the CDR3 is TGTGCCAGTAGAGGGACAGGGGGCTCCTACGAGCAGTACTTC. The chain recombines TRBV6-1 with TRBJ2-7, with TRBD1 identical over 11 bases. Germline-derived CDR1 and CDR2 are MNHNS and SASEGT. V was pared by 9 bases and J by 0 bases, with 4 bases of the junction left unmatched. CDR3 length equals 14 residues.